This TCR beta chain was sequenced in a study of CXCR3-negative and CXCR3-positive naive CD8 T cells. Study findings and constraints: Naive CXCR3-positive and CXCR3-negative cells shared similar TRBV-TRBJ usage, unlike memory cells.

This CDR3 contains 13 residues. The germline CDR1 and CDR2 sequences are SGHRS and YFSETQ. On this clonotype: The antigen remains undetermined.

Preparation of TRB cDNA libraries relied on 5' RACE carrying UMI labels. From its re-call of the 5' RACE reads, TCRdb lists each CDR3 protein once, without DNA. Recorded for this sample: 45,000 to 65,000 distinct CDR3 sequences. Specimen: memory CD8+ T cells from blood. The source is a human donor in good health. Some clones in this sample may be carry-over from other donors' samples. The V call is TRBV5-1, the J call TRBJ2-1; absent DNA, TCRdb's TRBD1 call cannot be checked. CDR3 sequence: CASSLVGGSEQFF. Full variable domain (outside the CDR3, taken from reference TRBV5-1 and TRBJ2-1): KAGVTQTPRYLIKTRGQQVTLSCSPISGHRSVSWYQQTPGQGLQFLFEYFSETQRNKGNFPGRFSGRQFSNSRSEMNVSTLELGDSALYLCASSLVGGSEQFFGPGTRLTVL.